A single sample gave rise to the 22 T cell receptor beta chains below, sequenced in a study of T cell responses to AZD1222 COVID-19 vaccine. This table comes from immunoSEQ multiplex PCR, and its TCRdb copy is limited to in-frame clones, with some not included. Among about 120,000 clones listed, roughly 91% were seen once. Sample: peripheral blood, taken 28 days after the second AZD1222 dose. The receptors stem from an adult who received the AZD1222 COVID-19 vaccine.

This sequence joins TRBV7-8 and TRBJ1-4; D uncertain. The CDR3 runs 14 residues. V was clipped by 3 bases and J by 7 bases, with 12 bases between them. Germline-derived CDR1 and CDR2 are SGHVS and FQNEAQ. The CDR3 DNA reads as TGTGCCAGCAGCTTTGGAATAGGAGGTGAAAAACTGTTTTTT. This sequence encodes CASSFGIGGEKLFF.

The chain links TRBV5-1 to TRBJ1-1; tentatively, D is TRBD1 (5 bases). Between the trimmed V and J ends, which lost 0 bases and 5 bases, there was a span of 17 bases. The CDR3 totals 16 residues. In germline, CDR1 is SGHRS, CDR2 YFSETQ. CDR3 coding DNA: TGCGCCAGCAGCTTGGTGGGCTTGCAGGGAAGGACTGAAGCTTTCTTT. Translation: CASSLVGLQGRTEAFF.

This chain connects TRBV7-2 to TRBJ2-7, with 11 bases lining up with TRBD2. This CDR3 spans 18 amino acids. Per the germline V gene, CDR1 is SGHTA and CDR2 is FQGNSA. After removal of 4 bases from V and 4 bases from J, the junction contained 15 bases not matched to a gene. DNA for the CDR3: TGTGCCAGCAGCTCCTTGACTAGCGGGGAAGAGAGGCGGTACGAGCAGTACTTC. Translating it yields CASSSLTSGEERRYEQYF.

The chain recombines TRBV28 with TRBJ1-6, with D possibly TRBD1 on 5 matching bases. The CDR3 contains 16 residues. The V end was cut by 3 bases, the J end by 7 bases, with 16 bases between. CDR1 and CDR2 (germline): MDHEN, SYDVKM. CDR3 nucleotides: TGTGCCAGCAGTTTTTCTGTGGGACTTAGAAATTCACCCCTCCACTTT. Residues: CASSFSVGLRNSPLHF. Supplemented by reference TRBV28 and TRBJ1-6, the full variable domain reads DVKVTQSSRYLVKRTGEKVFLECVQDMDHENMFWYRQDPGLGLRLIYFSYDVKMKEKGDIPEGYSVSREKKERFSLILESASTNQTSMYLCASSFSVGLRNSPLHFGNGTRLTVT.

The chain combines TRBV7-2 with TRBJ1-2; TRBD1 might be the D (6 bases). Germline V gene lookup returns CDR1 SGHTA and CDR2 FQGNSA. The ends were cut back, 2 bases at V and 4 bases at J, with 8 bases in the middle. The CDR3 contains 13 residues. CDR3 protein: CASSLPRGYGYTF. The CDR3 region has the DNA TGTGCCAGCAGCTTACCCAGGGGCTATGGCTACACCTTC.

The CDR3 here is CASSQSQRGTEAFF. DNA of the CDR3: TGCGCCAGCAGCCAAAGCCAAAGAGGTACTGAAGCTTTCTTT. V and J are TRBV4-3 and TRBJ1-1, with D uncertain. CDR3 length: 14 residues. V dropped 2 bases and J dropped 5 bases, with 12 bases sitting between them. Germline assignment: CDR1 LGHNA and CDR2 YSLEER.

V gene TRBV6-5 combines with J gene TRBJ2-7; TRBD1 agrees at 9 bases. The CDR3 runs 14 residues. Germline V lookup: CDR1 MNHEY, CDR2 SVGAGI. Germline trimming cut 6 bases from V and 3 bases from J; bases unmatched to any gene: 6. The CDR3 spells CASRTTGQGYEQYF. The DNA for the CDR3 is TGTGCCAGCAGGACCACGGGACAGGGCTACGAGCAGTACTTC.

V is TRBV28 and J is TRBJ1-6, with D uncertain. This CDR3 is 15 amino acids long. Deletions cut 3 bases from V and 9 bases from J, with 15 bases between. CDR1 is MDHEN, CDR2 SYDVKM, per germline. CDR3 region: CASSLGGSRRSPLHF. The CDR3 DNA reads TGTGCCAGCAGTTTGGGAGGGTCTAGGCGTTCACCCCTCCACTTT.

The gene calls are TRBV7-9 and TRBJ2-1, with TRBD2 identical over 8 bases. Germline V CDR1 and CDR2: SEHNR, FQNEAQ (reference sequence). J was trimmed by 5 bases and V by 4 bases; bases with no gene match: 7. The length of the CDR3 is 15 residues. This chain's CDR3 is CASSSAGGRNNEQFF. CDR3 in DNA: TGTGCCAGCAGCTCCGCGGGAGGTCGGAACAATGAGCAGTTCTTC.

V and J are TRBV5-1 and TRBJ1-1, with no clear D. The CDR3 runs to 13 residues. The V gene's germline CDR1 is SGHRS and CDR2 YFSETQ. The V and J ends lost 0 bases and 10 bases respectively, with 13 bases between them. The CDR3 sequence: CASSLAAEQTAFF. The DNA for the CDR3 is TGCGCCAGCAGCTTGGCCGCGGAGCAGACAGCTTTCTTT.

V usage is TRBV9 and J usage is TRBJ1-3; perhaps TRBD1 as D (5 bases). V gave up 0 bases and J gave up 2 bases, with 9 bases separating them. CDR1 and CDR2 (germline): SGDLS, YYNGEE. The length of the CDR3 is 15 residues. In DNA, the CDR3 is TGTGCCAGCAGCGTAGGGTCAGGGACTGGAAACACCATATATTTT. It yields the protein CASSVGSGTGNTIYF. The complete variable domain, with remaining parts taken from reference TRBV9 and TRBJ1-3, reads DSGVTQTPKHLITATGQRVTLRCSPRSGDLSVYWYQQSLDQGLQFLIQYYNGEERAKGNILERFSAQQFPDLHSELNLSSLELGDSALYFCASSVGSGTGNTIYFGEGSWLTVV.

For the CDR3, the DNA is TGCGCCAGCAGCCAAGCCCACAGACAGGACAATGAGCAGTTCTTC. Translation: CASSQAHRQDNEQFF. This sequence joins TRBV4-3 and TRBJ2-1; possibly TRBD1 for D (6 bases). Per germline, CDR1 LGHNA and CDR2 YSLEER. With 1 base removed from V and 5 bases from J, the gap between germline ends came to 12 bases. The CDR3 consists of 15 residues.

In nucleotides, the CDR3 is TGCAGCGTTGAAGACGGGCAGGCCTCGGGTGGCTACACCTTC. Amino acids: CSVEDGQASGGYTF. The chain recombines TRBV29-1 with TRBJ1-2; unclear D gene. CDR1 is SQVTM and CDR2 is ANQGSEA in the germline V gene. V was cut by 0 bases and J by 7 bases, with 15 bases left in between. The CDR3 covers 14 residues.

V is TRBV7-2 and J is TRBJ1-5; perhaps TRBD1 as D (5 bases). Between the trimmed V and J ends, which lost 1 base and 6 bases, there was a span of 16 bases. CDR3 length: 16 amino acids. The germline CDR1 and CDR2 sequences are SGHTA and FQGNSA. CDR3 loop: CASSLEVGFGGQPQHF. CDR3 coding DNA: TGTGCCAGCAGCTTAGAGGTCGGTTTCGGGGGTCAGCCCCAGCATTTT.

The chain links TRBV7-2 to TRBJ1-3, with 9 bases fitting TRBD1. J was trimmed by 7 bases and V by 1 base; bases with no gene match: 2. CDR3 length: 14 residues. Per germline, CDR1 SGHTA and CDR2 FQGNSA. The CDR3 DNA reads as TGTGCCAGCAGCTTAGAAGACAGGGGGAACACCATATATTTT. It is translated as CASSLEDRGNTIYF.

This clone was recorded only once. The chain couples TRBV18 to TRBJ1-3, with TRBD1 identical over 9 bases. V was pared by 4 bases and J by 14 bases, with 3 bases of the junction left unmatched. The CDR3 extends over 11 amino acids. Germline V gives CDR1 KGHSH, CDR2 LQKENI. The CDR3 here is CASSRRQGVYF. The CDR3 coding sequence is TGTGCCAGCTCACGCCGACAGGGGGTATATTTT. Complete variable domain (other parts from reference TRBV18 and TRBJ1-3): NAGVMQNPRHLVRRRGQEARLRCSPMKGHSHVYWYRQLPEEGLKFMVYLQKENIIDESGMPKERFSAEFPKEGPSILRIQQVVRGDSAAYFCASSRRQGVYFGEGSWLTVV.

V usage is TRBV6-2 or TRBV6-3 and J usage is TRBJ1-5; 8 bases are a match to TRBD1. The CDR3 runs to 15 residues. CDR1 and CDR2 from the germline V gene are MNHEY and SVGEGT. With 4 bases clipped from V and 6 bases from J, the junction kept 8 bases outside the gene matches. The CDR3 here is CASSFLGQGIQPQHF. CDR3 DNA sequence: TGTGCCAGCAGTTTCCTTGGACAGGGAATTCAGCCCCAGCATTTT.

This chain connects TRBV16 to TRBJ2-1; perhaps TRBD1 as D (5 bases). CDR3 length: 15 residues. V was shortened by 0 bases and J by 2 bases, with 8 bases between the two germline ends. CDR1 and CDR2 from the germline V gene are KGHSY and FQNENV. The CDR3 DNA follows: TGTGCCAGCAGCCAATCCAGGGTAGCCTACAATGAGCAGTTCTTC. Protein: CASSQSRVAYNEQFF. Supplemented by reference TRBV16 and TRBJ2-1, the full variable domain reads GEEVAQTPKHLVRGEGQKAKLYCAPIKGHSYVFWYQQVLKNEFKFLISFQNENVFDETGMPKERFSAKCLPNSPCSLEIQATKLEDSAVYFCASSQSRVAYNEQFFGPGTRLTVL.

The chain has TRBV5-6 and TRBJ2-5, with TRBD1 identical over 12 bases. CDR1 is SGHDT, CDR2 YYEEEE, per germline. Unmatched junction bases numbered 6, after V lost 4 bases and J lost 5 bases. CDR3 length: 15 residues. CDR3 DNA: TGTGCCAGCAGCCCGGGACAGGGGGCGTACGAGACCCAGTACTTC. Residues: CASSPGQGAYETQYF.

The chain employs TRBV7-8 and TRBJ2-7, with a tentative D call TRBD1 (5 bases). CDR1 is SGHVS, CDR2 FQNEAQ, per germline. CDR3 length: 13 residues. Trimming took off 5 bases at V and 6 bases at J, with 14 bases between the two ends. The CDR3 reads CASSLSQGLEQYF. DNA for the CDR3: TGTGCCAGCAGCCTCTCCCAGGGTCTCGAGCAGTACTTC.

Note on this clone: A junction boundary mismatches the germline segment, possibly from a read error. The rearrangement joins TRBV27 to TRBJ1-1, with D perhaps matching TRBD1 (6 bases). Germline lookup yields CDR1 MNHEY and CDR2 SMNVEV (reference sequence). CDR3 length: 15 amino acids. The DNA for the CDR3 is TGTGCCAGCAGTTTGCACGGGGGCGGGAACGCTGAAGCTTTCTTT. Translating gives CASSLHGGGNAEAFF.

This clone was detected only once. The DNA of the CDR3 is TGTGCCAGTAGTTGGGCGGGGACTAGCGGGAGCGACGAGCAGTACTTC. This codes for CASSWAGTSGSDEQYF. The V call is TRBV19, the J call TRBJ2-7; 14 bases line up with TRBD2. V trimming: 5 bases; J trimming: 5 bases; junction bases outside the gene matches: 8. CDR1 is LNHDA, CDR2 SQIVND, per germline (reference sequence). The CDR3 spans 16 residues.